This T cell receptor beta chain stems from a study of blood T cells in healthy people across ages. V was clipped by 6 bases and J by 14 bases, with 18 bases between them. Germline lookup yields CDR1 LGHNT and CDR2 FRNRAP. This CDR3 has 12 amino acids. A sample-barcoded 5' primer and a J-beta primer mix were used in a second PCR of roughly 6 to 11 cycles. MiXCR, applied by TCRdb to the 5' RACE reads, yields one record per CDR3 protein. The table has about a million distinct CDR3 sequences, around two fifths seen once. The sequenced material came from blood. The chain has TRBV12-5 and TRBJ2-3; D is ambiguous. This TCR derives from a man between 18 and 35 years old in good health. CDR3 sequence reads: CASGRGKSALYF. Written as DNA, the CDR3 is TGTGCTAGTGGACGTGGAAAATCGGCTCTGTATTTT.